One and the same sample provided the 25 T cell receptor beta chains below, sequenced in a study of OX40 agonist ivuxolimab in advanced cancers. Libraries were prepared through the immunoSEQ multiplex PCR assay. The table was pulled from immuneACCESS by TCRdb, which kept in-frame rearrangements only. Such tables lose some clones; where checked, under half of the loss comes from unresolved V genes, and the rest has no known cause. The sample table contains about 28,000 clones; only one count was recorded for around four fifths of them. The ten largest clones add up to 11% of the sample. This specimen was CD4+ or CD8+ T cells sorted from blood, taken in a trial of the OX40 agonist ivuxolimab. These receptors all come from an adult with an advanced solid tumor such as melanoma, head and neck, liver or kidney cancer.

Only a few counts were recorded for this clone. The V gene is TRBV7-9, the J gene TRBJ2-7; 7 nucleotides align to TRBD2. Looked up from germline, CDR1 is SEHNR and CDR2 is FQNEAQ (reference sequence). V lost 8 bases, J lost 0 bases, and 4 bases stayed unmatched. The CDR3 runs 13 residues. CDR3 region: CASLGGTSYEQYF. CDR3 in DNA: TGTGCCAGCTTGGGAGGGACCTCCTACGAGCAGTACTTC.

This chain uses TRBV4-1 with TRBJ1-5; D ambiguous. CDR1 MGHRA and CDR2 YSYEKL come from the germline V gene. CDR3 length: 17 amino acids. V was shortened by 4 bases and J by 0 bases, with 16 bases between the two germline ends. The CDR3 region has the DNA TGCGCCAGCAGCCCCGTGGTGGCAACAGATAGCAATCAGCCCCAGCATTTT. Its protein product is CASSPVVATDSNQPQHF.

This clone showed up just a few times. The genes are TRBV5-1 and TRBJ2-7; the match to TRBD2 covers 12 bases. The germline CDR1 and CDR2 sequences are SGHRS and YFSETQ. J was trimmed by 3 bases and V by 0 bases; bases with no gene match: 13. The CDR3 is 19 amino acids. In DNA, the CDR3 is TGCGCCAGCAGCTTGGGCCTGGGGGGACTAGCGGGCGAGGACTACGAGCAGTACTTC. The encoded protein is CASSLGLGGLAGEDYEQYF.

The gene calls are TRBV9 and TRBJ1-2; no clear D. The CDR3 contains 15 residues. The germline CDR1 and CDR2 sequences are SGDLS and YYNGEE. Trimming took 0 bases from V and 6 from J, leaving 15 bases between them. The CDR3 DNA is TGTGCCAGCAGCGTAGGGCAGAAGGATCCTCATGGCTACACCTTC. This codes for CASSVGQKDPHGYTF.

The chain uses TRBV27 and TRBJ1-6; D remains unclear. The CDR3 spans 15 residues. From germline, CDR1 is MNHEY and CDR2 SMNVEV (reference sequence). V lost 4 bases, J lost 7 bases, and 14 bases lay in between. CDR3 residues: CASSYSFGVNSPLHF. CDR3 bases: TGTGCCAGCAGTTACTCATTTGGGGTAAATTCACCCCTCCACTTT.

This chain links TRBV19 with TRBJ1-1; D is ambiguous. Trimming shortened V by 6 bases and J by 11 bases, and 22 bases separated the two germline ends. The CDR3 loop spans 14 amino acids. Germline CDR1 and CDR2: LNHDA and SQIVND (reference sequence). DNA of the CDR3: TGTGCCAGTAGGCTAGACGGCGCCTCCGCGGATGCTTTCTTT. Translating gives CASRLDGASADAFF.

The J gene is TRBJ1-2, the V gene TRBV2; 7 bases are a match to TRBD1. V shed 11 bases and J 8 bases; nucleotides not matched to a gene: 14. Germline V CDR1 and CDR2: SNHLY, FYNNEI. The CDR3 spans 13 residues. Here the CDR3 DNA reads TGTGCCGCAACAGGGGATGGGGCCGACGGCTACACCTTC. Its protein is CAATGDGADGYTF. Looking up the rest from reference TRBV2 and TRBJ1-2 gives the full variable domain: EPEVTQTPSHQVTQMGQEVILRCVPISNHLYFYWYRQILGQKVEFLVSFYNNEISEKSEIFDDQFSVERPDGSNFTLKIRSTKLEDSAMYFCAATGDGADGYTFGSGTRLTVV.

V is TRBV27 and J is TRBJ2-7; a weak D match, TRBD1 (6 bases). Germline V CDR1 and CDR2: MNHEY, SMNVEV (reference sequence). V was pared by 2 bases and J by 3 bases, with 17 bases between. There are 16 residues in the CDR3. CDR3 sequence: CASSLAGVGAFYEQYF. CDR3 in DNA: TGTGCCAGCAGTTTAGCAGGGGTCGGGGCGTTCTACGAGCAGTACTTC.

This chain uses TRBV7-8 with TRBJ2-1; 7 positions match TRBD1. Germline assignment: CDR1 SGHVS and CDR2 FQNEAQ. The CDR3 totals 16 residues. J was trimmed by 5 bases and V by 7 bases; bases with no gene match: 14. The CDR3 DNA reads TGTGCCAGCACAGTTCAAGGGGACAGAAGAAACAATGAGCAGTTCTTC. Translated, it gives CASTVQGDRRNNEQFF.

The chain uses TRBV6-6 and TRBJ1-1, with a possible D match to TRBD1 (5 bases). In germline, CDR1 is MNHNY, CDR2 SVGAGI (reference sequence). The V gene lost 6 bases and the J gene lost 0 bases, with 8 bases spanning the gap. The CDR3 is made up of 13 amino acids. The CDR3 DNA reads as TGTGCCAGCAGACAAGGGGTGAACACTGAAGCTTTCTTT. Amino acids: CASRQGVNTEAFF.

The CDR3 sequence is CASTTAGGTSSYEQYF. The CDR3 DNA follows: TGTGCCAGCACTACCGCGGGGGGAACGAGCTCCTACGAGCAGTACTTC. The gene calls are TRBV16 and TRBJ2-7, with TRBD2 matching 8 bases. Germline lookup yields CDR1 KGHSY and CDR2 FQNENV. The CDR3 is 16 residues long. The V and J ends lost 7 bases and 0 bases, in that order; junction bases with no gene match: 11.

The genes are TRBV9 and TRBJ2-7; 9 nucleotides match TRBD1. This CDR3 has 14 residues. J was trimmed by 5 bases and V by 4 bases; bases with no gene match: 7. Germline assignment: CDR1 SGDLS and CDR2 YYNGEE. The CDR3 DNA reads as TGTGCCAGCAGCTTTCGGGACAGGGCGCACGAGCAGTACTTC. Its translation is CASSFRDRAHEQYF.

For the CDR3, the DNA is TGTGCCAGCAGCCCAAGGGGAGGGTCCAATGAGCAGTTCTTC. It specifies CASSPRGGSNEQFF. The V gene is TRBV9, the J gene TRBJ2-1, with 7 bases aligning to TRBD2. After removal of 4 bases from V and 6 bases from J, the junction contained 7 bases not matched to a gene. Germline values: CDR1 SGDLS, CDR2 YYNGEE. The length of the CDR3 is 14 residues.

This clone appeared a few times. The chain has TRBV20-1 and TRBJ2-7; D not resolved. The germline gives CDR1 DFQATT, CDR2 SNEGSKA (reference sequence). The CDR3 covers 11 residues. V lost 3 bases and J 5 bases, leaving 8 bases between the germline ends. CDR3 in amino acids: CSARPVNEQYF. In DNA, the CDR3 is TGCAGTGCTAGGCCTGTAAACGAGCAGTACTTC.

The rearrangement uses TRBV6-6 and TRBJ1-1; the D is unclear. Trimming took 0 bases from V and 7 from J, leaving 6 bases between them. Germline lookup yields CDR1 MNHNY and CDR2 SVGAGI (reference sequence). The CDR3 runs to 12 residues. As DNA, the CDR3 is TGTGCCAGCAGTTACTCGAATATTGAAGCTTTCTTT. Translated, it gives CASSYSNIEAFF.

This chain uses TRBV7-8 with TRBJ1-2, with D uncertain. Germline V gives CDR1 SGHVS, CDR2 FQNEAQ. V was cut by 0 bases and J by 4 bases, with 12 bases left in between. The CDR3 sequence is 15 residues long. The CDR3 nucleotides are TGTGCCAGCAGCTTAGCGTCAGAAGGAACCTATGGCTACACCTTC. Its translation is CASSLASEGTYGYTF.

This clone was observed once. V and J are TRBV7-3 and TRBJ2-7; D is uncertain. V dropped 6 bases and J dropped 2 bases, with 14 bases sitting between them. The CDR3 has 14 residues. The germline CDR1 and CDR2 sequences are SGHTA and FQGTGA. CDR3 in amino acids: CASRLEGYPYEQYF. CDR3 nucleotides: TGTGCCAGCAGATTGGAAGGGTACCCCTACGAGCAGTACTTC.

This chain uses TRBV11-2 with TRBJ1-6, with D perhaps matching TRBD1 (5 bases). V lost 4 bases and J lost 9, with 25 bases in between. The CDR3 runs to 18 residues. Germline V CDR1 and CDR2: SGHAT, FQNNGV. The CDR3 protein is CASSSGGEDELFGSPLHF. DNA of the CDR3: TGTGCCAGCAGCTCCGGGGGGGAGGACGAACTATTTGGTTCACCCCTCCACTTT.

This clone has just one count. The V and J genes are TRBV6-5 and TRBJ2-5; D may be TRBD1 (6 bases). In germline, CDR1 is MNHEY, CDR2 SVGAGI. The CDR3 runs to 13 residues. Trimming took off 6 bases at V and 4 bases at J, with 12 bases between the two ends. CDR3 bases: TGTGCCAGCAGCTACAGGGTTGGAGAGACCCAGTACTTC. This codes for CASSYRVGETQYF.

The chain joins TRBV6-6 to TRBJ1-2; D is possibly TRBD1 (5 bases). The CDR3 sequence is 14 residues long. The V gene's germline CDR1 is MNHNY and CDR2 SVGAGI (reference sequence). Trimming removed 2 bases from V and 4 bases from J, with 11 bases in between. CDR3: CASSYGGAGYGYTF. The CDR3, as DNA: TGTGCCAGCAGTTACGGAGGGGCAGGCTATGGCTACACCTTC.

The chain is built from TRBV5-4 and TRBJ2-5; 12 positions agree with TRBD1. V trimming: 4 bases; J trimming: 5 bases; junction bases outside the gene matches: 9. The CDR3 totals 16 residues. Germline CDR1 is SGHNT and CDR2 is YYREEE (reference sequence). This chain's CDR3 is CASSPPGQGARETQYF. For the CDR3, the DNA is TGTGCCAGCAGCCCGCCGGGACAGGGGGCACGGGAGACCCAGTACTTC.

The rearrangement links TRBV11-2 to TRBJ2-7, with D tentatively TRBD2 (6 bases). Germline V lookup: CDR1 SGHAT, CDR2 FQNNGV. Deletions cut 4 bases from V and 2 bases from J, with 15 bases between. The CDR3 spans 15 residues. The DNA of the CDR3 is TGTGCCAGCAGCTCTAGCTGGGGGGTTACCTACGAGCAGTACTTC. This encodes CASSSSWGVTYEQYF.

The gene calls are TRBV7-3 and TRBJ1-2; 8 bases match TRBD1. This CDR3 has 17 residues. Unmatched junction bases numbered 8, after V lost 2 bases and J lost 0 bases. Germline V gene sequence: CDR1 SGHTA, CDR2 FQGTGA. The CDR3 DNA sequence: TGTGCCAGCAGCTTAGTTGGACAGGGAGCAGCTAACTATGGCTACACCTTC. It is translated as CASSLVGQGAANYGYTF.

The gene calls are TRBV4-1 and TRBJ1-6; D gene ambiguous. The CDR3 consists of 15 residues. Germline V lookup: CDR1 MGHRA, CDR2 YSYEKL. V was trimmed by 1 base and J by 2 bases, leaving 6 bases between them. The CDR3 coding sequence is TGCGCCAGCAGCCAAGGCGCAGCCTATAATTCACCCCTCCACTTT. It is translated as CASSQGAAYNSPLHF.

The chain combines TRBV29-1 with TRBJ2-7; D remains unclear. Germline-derived CDR1 and CDR2 are SQVTM and ANQGSEA. CDR3 length equals 11 residues. The V end was cut by 3 bases, the J end by 4 bases, with 7 bases between. CDR3 DNA: TGCAGCGTTGAGTCCTGGTACGAGCAGTACTTC. Translating gives CSVESWYEQYF.